Listed below are T cell receptor beta chains from one sample, sequenced in a study of T cell responses to AZD1222 COVID-19 vaccine. Repertoires were generated with immunoSEQ multiplex PCR, while TCRdb's copy carries only in-frame clones and drops some. The sample yields under 200,000 clones, more than 90% seen once. The sequencing here drew on peripheral blood, taken 28 days after the second dose of the MenACWY control vaccine. The source of these receptors is an adult who received the MenACWY meningococcal vaccine as a control. Each CDR3 is given with its conserved first and last residue. The D gene is left open where the match is weak. Clone size appears in some rows only: once, few, many, or a class for an expanded clone.

CDR3 protein: CASSLGGLPNTGELFF; CDR3 DNA: TGTGCCAGCAGCCTTGGGGGCCTACCGAACACCGGGGAGCTGTTTTTT; D gene: -; clone size: -; J gene: TRBJ2-2; V gene: TRBV5-4
CDR3 protein: CSVNFRGNTEAFF; CDR3 DNA: TGCAGCGTCAATTTCAGGGGGAACACTGAAGCTTTCTTT; D gene: -; clone size: -; J gene: TRBJ1-1; V gene: TRBV29-1
CDR3 protein: CASGTVNTGELFF; CDR3 DNA: TGCGCCAGCGGGACGGTTAACACCGGGGAGCTGTTTTTT; D gene: -; clone size: -; J gene: TRBJ2-2; V gene: TRBV10-2
CDR3 protein: CASSMPGTESTDTQYF; CDR3 DNA: TGCGCCAGCAGCATGCCAGGGACAGAATCCACAGATACGCAGTATTTT; D gene: TRBD1; clone size: -; J gene: TRBJ2-3; V gene: TRBV5-1
CDR3 protein: CASSLQGDTPPAFF; CDR3 DNA: TGTGCCAGCAGCTTGCAAGGGGACACCCCGCCAGCTTTCTTT; D gene: -; clone size: -; J gene: TRBJ1-1; V gene: TRBV7-2
CDR3 protein: CASSAQRLIKDTGELFF; CDR3 DNA: TGCGCCAGCAGTGCGCAGAGGCTGATTAAGGACACCGGGGAGCTGTTTTTT; D gene: -; clone size: -; J gene: TRBJ2-2; V gene: TRBV10-1
CDR3 protein: CASSYDDRGYEQYF; CDR3 DNA: TGTGCCAGCAGTTACGACGACAGGGGATACGAGCAGTACTTC; D gene: TRBD1; clone size: -; J gene: TRBJ2-7; V gene: TRBV6-5
CDR3 protein: CASSAGQVYGYTF; CDR3 DNA: TGTGCCAGCAGTGCCGGACAGGTCTATGGCTACACCTTC; D gene: TRBD1; clone size: -; J gene: TRBJ1-2; V gene: TRBV25-1
CDR3 protein: CASSSRGFTEAFF; CDR3 DNA: TGTGCCAGCAGTTCCCGGGGTTTTACTGAAGCTTTCTTT; D gene: -; clone size: -; J gene: TRBJ1-1; V gene: TRBV6-5
CDR3 protein: CSVGTPGHEQYF; CDR3 DNA: TGCAGCGTGGGGACCCCCGGGCACGAGCAGTACTTC; D gene: -; clone size: -; J gene: TRBJ2-7; V gene: TRBV29-1
CDR3 protein: CASSLRLAGSYEQYF; CDR3 DNA: TGTGCCAGCAGTTTACGGCTAGCGGGCTCCTACGAGCAGTACTTC; D gene: TRBD2; clone size: -; J gene: TRBJ2-7; V gene: TRBV27
CDR3 protein: CASSAQRDNEQFF; CDR3 DNA: TGTGCCAGCAGCGCACAAAGAGACAATGAGCAGTTCTTC; D gene: -; clone size: -; J gene: TRBJ2-1; V gene: TRBV3-1/TRBV3-2
CDR3 protein: CASSERVGGTDTQYF; CDR3 DNA: TGTGCCAGCAGTGAAAGGGTGGGGGGCACAGATACGCAGTATTTT; D gene: -; clone size: -; J gene: TRBJ2-3; V gene: TRBV6-1
CDR3 protein: CASSQDGGSNQPQHF; CDR3 DNA: TGCGCCAGCAGCCAGGACGGGGGCAGCAATCAGCCCCAGCATTTT; D gene: -; clone size: -; J gene: TRBJ1-5; V gene: TRBV4-1
CDR3 protein: CASSADRASGYTF; CDR3 DNA: TGTGCCAGCAGCGCGGACAGGGCTTCCGGCTACACCTTC; D gene: TRBD1; clone size: -; J gene: TRBJ1-2; V gene: TRBV7-3
CDR3 protein: CASSRDFRDTQYF; CDR3 DNA: TGTGCCAGCTCACGAGATTTCAGGGATACGCAGTATTTT; D gene: -; clone size: -; J gene: TRBJ2-3; V gene: TRBV18
CDR3 protein: CASSFTGGGMNTEAFF; CDR3 DNA: TGTGCCAGCAGCTTTACAGGGGGAGGGATGAACACTGAAGCTTTCTTT; D gene: TRBD1; clone size: -; J gene: TRBJ1-1; V gene: TRBV7-9
CDR3 protein: CASSHDRDYGYTF; CDR3 DNA: TGTGCCAGCAGCCACGACAGGGACTATGGCTACACCTTC; D gene: TRBD1; clone size: -; J gene: TRBJ1-2; V gene: TRBV7-9
CDR3 protein: CASSLAGGAVTEAFF; CDR3 DNA: TGTGCCAGCAGCTTAGCAGGGGGCGCAGTCACTGAAGCTTTCTTT; D gene: TRBD1; clone size: -; J gene: TRBJ1-1; V gene: TRBV7-9
CDR3 protein: CASSPGTSGNQETQYF; CDR3 DNA: TGTGCCAGCAGCCCCGGGACTAGCGGGAACCAAGAGACCCAGTACTTC; D gene: TRBD2; clone size: -; J gene: TRBJ2-5; V gene: TRBV7-2
CDR3 protein: CASSLGSLNEQFF; CDR3 DNA: TGTGCCAGCAGCTTAGGCTCGCTCAATGAGCAGTTCTTC; D gene: -; clone size: -; J gene: TRBJ2-1; V gene: TRBV7-2
CDR3 protein: CASSVIPTHVGETQYF; CDR3 DNA: TGTGCCAGCAGTGTTATCCCGACCCACGTAGGGGAGACCCAGTACTTC; D gene: -; clone size: -; J gene: TRBJ2-5; V gene: TRBV6-1
CDR3 protein: CASSLDRDNYGYTF; CDR3 DNA: TGTGCCAGCAGTTTAGACCGGGACAACTATGGCTACACCTTC; D gene: -; clone size: -; J gene: TRBJ1-2; V gene: TRBV27
CDR3 protein: CASSHLWDSYNEQFF; CDR3 DNA: TGTGCCAGCAGCCACCTCTGGGATTCCTACAATGAGCAGTTCTTC; D gene: -; clone size: -; J gene: TRBJ2-1; V gene: TRBV3-1/TRBV3-2
CDR3 protein: CASSIVLVSYNEQFF; CDR3 DNA: TGTGCCAGTAGTATAGTCCTAGTTTCCTACAATGAGCAGTTCTTC; D gene: -; clone size: -; J gene: TRBJ2-1; V gene: TRBV19
CDR3 protein: CASGLAADEQYF; CDR3 DNA: TGTGCCAGCGGACTAGCGGCGGACGAGCAGTACTTC; D gene: TRBD2; clone size: -; J gene: TRBJ2-7; V gene: TRBV3-1/TRBV3-2
CDR3 protein: CASSLGQGISPLHF; CDR3 DNA: TGTGCCAGTAGCCTCGGACAGGGGATCTCACCCCTCCACTTT; D gene: TRBD1; clone size: few; J gene: TRBJ1-6; V gene: TRBV19
CDR3 protein: CASSLAGGGSYEQYF; CDR3 DNA: TGTGCCAGTAGCCTAGCGGGAGGGGGATCCTACGAGCAGTACTTC; D gene: TRBD2; clone size: -; J gene: TRBJ2-7; V gene: TRBV6-5
CDR3 protein: CATSDLTGYEQYF; CDR3 DNA: TGTGCCACCAGTGATTTGACGGGCTACGAGCAGTACTTC; D gene: -; clone size: -; J gene: TRBJ2-7; V gene: TRBV24-1
CDR3 protein: CASSQVARVDEKLFF; CDR3 DNA: TGTGCCAGCAGCCAAGTCGCCAGGGTGGATGAAAAACTGTTTTTT; D gene: -; clone size: once; J gene: TRBJ1-4; V gene: TRBV4-2
CDR3 protein: CAVGQYNSPLHF; CDR3 DNA: TGTGCCGTGGGACAGTATAATTCACCCCTCCACTTT; D gene: TRBD1; clone size: -; J gene: TRBJ1-6; V gene: TRBV19
CDR3 protein: CASSFGVDYGYTF; CDR3 DNA: TGTGCCAGCAGCTTCGGGGTGGACTATGGCTACACCTTC; D gene: -; clone size: once; J gene: TRBJ1-2; V gene: TRBV3-1/TRBV3-2
CDR3 protein: CASSQWGNQPQHF; CDR3 DNA: TGTGCCAGCAGCCAATGGGGCAATCAGCCCCAGCATTTT; D gene: -; clone size: -; J gene: TRBJ1-5; V gene: TRBV14
CDR3 protein: CASSTDRVRGYTF; CDR3 DNA: TGTGCCAGTAGTACCGACAGGGTGAGAGGCTACACCTTC; D gene: TRBD1; clone size: -; J gene: TRBJ1-2; V gene: TRBV19
CDR3 protein: CASSGSGQETQYF; CDR3 DNA: TGCGCCAGCAGTGGATCGGGGCAAGAGACCCAGTACTTC; D gene: -; clone size: -; J gene: TRBJ2-5; V gene: TRBV10-1
CDR3 protein: CASSLKCTEPCFNYGYTF; CDR3 DNA: TGTGCCAGCAGCTTAAAATGTACGGAACCGTGTTTTAACTATGGCTACACCTTC; D gene: -; clone size: -; J gene: TRBJ1-2; V gene: TRBV7-3
CDR3 protein: CAISVFGTGRMFANTGELFF; CDR3 DNA: TGTGCCATCAGTGTTTTTGGGACAGGGAGAATGTTCGCGAACACCGGGGAGCTGTTTTTT; D gene: TRBD1; clone size: -; J gene: TRBJ2-2; V gene: TRBV10-3
CDR3 protein: CASSSTGTALPNEQFF; CDR3 DNA: TGTGCCAGCAGTTCCACCGGGACAGCCCTACCCAATGAGCAGTTCTTC; D gene: TRBD1; clone size: -; J gene: TRBJ2-1; V gene: TRBV27
CDR3 protein: CATSDLRTSGRDNEQFF; CDR3 DNA: TGTGCCACCAGTGATTTGCGGACTAGCGGGAGGGACAATGAGCAGTTCTTC; D gene: TRBD2; clone size: -; J gene: TRBJ2-1; V gene: TRBV24-1
CDR3 protein: CASSPRTYNYGYTF; CDR3 DNA: TGTGCCAGCAGCCCGCGGACATATAACTATGGCTACACCTTC; D gene: -; clone size: -; J gene: TRBJ1-2; V gene: TRBV7-2
CDR3 protein: CAWGRRETGRRNQPQHF; CDR3 DNA: TGTGCCTGGGGACGCAGGGAGACGGGCCGGCGCAATCAGCCCCAGCATTTT; D gene: -; clone size: once; J gene: TRBJ1-5; V gene: TRBV30
CDR3 protein: CASTPTGYSNQPQHF; CDR3 DNA: TGTGCCAGCACCCCGACAGGGTATAGCAATCAGCCCCAGCATTTT; D gene: TRBD1; clone size: -; J gene: TRBJ1-5; V gene: TRBV6-2/TRBV6-3
CDR3 protein: CASSGGFGEQYF; CDR3 DNA: TGTGCCAGCAGTGGAGGGTTCGGCGAGCAGTACTTC; D gene: -; clone size: -; J gene: TRBJ2-7; V gene: TRBV12-3/TRBV12-4
CDR3 protein: CAITEYRTSEQYF; CDR3 DNA: TGTGCCATCACCGAGTATCGGACTAGCGAGCAGTACTTC; D gene: TRBD2; clone size: -; J gene: TRBJ2-7; V gene: TRBV10-3
CDR3 protein: CASSHGAGANVLTF; CDR3 DNA: TGTGCCAGCAGCCACGGCGCTGGGGCCAACGTCCTGACTTTC; D gene: -; clone size: -; J gene: TRBJ2-6; V gene: TRBV14
CDR3 protein: CASSLAGTGMAFF; CDR3 DNA: TGTGCCAGCAGCTTAGCCGGGACAGGGATGGCTTTCTTT; D gene: TRBD1; clone size: once; J gene: TRBJ1-1; V gene: TRBV7-9
CDR3 protein: CASSLSGDYTDTQYF; CDR3 DNA: TGCGCCAGCAGCTTGAGCGGGGATTACACAGATACGCAGTATTTT; D gene: TRBD2; clone size: once; J gene: TRBJ2-3; V gene: TRBV5-1
CDR3 protein: CASSSDRGQYGYTF; CDR3 DNA: TGTGCCAGCAGCTCGGACAGGGGACAGTATGGCTACACCTTC; D gene: TRBD1; clone size: once; J gene: TRBJ1-2; V gene: TRBV7-9
CDR3 protein: CASSSSQGIDTQYF; CDR3 DNA: TGTGCCAGCAGTTCGTCGCAGGGGATAGATACGCAGTATTTT; D gene: -; clone size: -; J gene: TRBJ2-3; V gene: TRBV11-1
CDR3 protein: CASSLAGHTSTNYGYTF; CDR3 DNA: TGCGCCAGCAGCTTGGCGGGACATACCTCTACTAACTATGGCTACACCTTC; D gene: -; clone size: -; J gene: TRBJ1-2; V gene: TRBV5-1
CDR3 protein: CSQGLNDYYEQYF; CDR3 DNA: TGCAGTCAAGGACTGAACGACTACTACGAGCAGTACTTC; D gene: -; clone size: -; J gene: TRBJ2-7; V gene: TRBV29-1
CDR3 protein: CSATFRDHTF; CDR3 DNA: TGCAGTGCTACCTTTAGGGACCACACCTTC; D gene: -; clone size: -; J gene: TRBJ1-2; V gene: TRBV20-1
CDR3 protein: CASGRVFVSGELFF; CDR3 DNA: TGTGCCTCGGGCCGGGTATTCGTCTCCGGGGAGCTGTTTTTT; D gene: -; clone size: -; J gene: TRBJ2-2; V gene: TRBV6-5
CDR3 protein: CASGFRGQGKSRDTEAFF; CDR3 DNA: TGTGCTAGTGGTTTTCGAGGACAGGGGAAGAGTCGGGACACTGAAGCTTTCTTT; D gene: TRBD1; clone size: once; J gene: TRBJ1-1; V gene: TRBV12-5
CDR3 protein: CASSLVVGRSYGYTF; CDR3 DNA: TGTGCCAGCAGCTTAGTGGTGGGACGGAGCTATGGCTACACCTTC; D gene: -; clone size: -; J gene: TRBJ1-2; V gene: TRBV7-2